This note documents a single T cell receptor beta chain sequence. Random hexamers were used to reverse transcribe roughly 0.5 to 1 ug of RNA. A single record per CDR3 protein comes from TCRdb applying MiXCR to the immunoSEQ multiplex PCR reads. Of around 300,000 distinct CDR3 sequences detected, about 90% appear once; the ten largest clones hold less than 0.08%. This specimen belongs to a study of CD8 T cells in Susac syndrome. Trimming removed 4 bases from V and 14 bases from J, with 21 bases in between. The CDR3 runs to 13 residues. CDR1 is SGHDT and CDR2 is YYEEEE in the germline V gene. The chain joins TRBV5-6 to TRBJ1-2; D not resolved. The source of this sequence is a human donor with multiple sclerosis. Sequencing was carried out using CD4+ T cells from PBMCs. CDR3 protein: CASSPRVRAVITF. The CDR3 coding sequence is TGTGCCAGCAGCCCTAGGGTGCGCGCGGTAATTACCTTC.